This T cell receptor (beta chain) derives from a study of Graves' ophthalmopathy and Graves' hyperthyroidism. CDR1 SGHTA and CDR2 FQGTGA come from the germline V gene. The germline V and J ends were trimmed by 1 base and 10 bases, with 8 bases remaining between them. The CDR3 contains 13 residues. A follow-up of 18 months without ophthalmopathy meant that hyperthyroidism was stable. Isolation of PBMCs was performed using over 9.5 ml of fresh peripheral blood. Study observations and caveats: Researchers report that a 13-signature model separated ophthalmopathy from stable hyperthyroidism, posting about 88% sensitivity and less than 82% specificity.

The study amplified TCR beta CDR3 regions using RNA transcripts. Following a first-round RT-PCR that used HTBI primers, a second-round multiplex PCR was carried out. MiXCR, run by TCRdb on the multiplex PCR reads, gives a single entry per CDR3 protein. The sample yields hundreds of thousands of distinct CDR3 sequences, 20% to 25% seen once. This clonotype was seen ten or more times. Its antigen remains unidentified. The V and J genes are TRBV7-3 and TRBJ1-6; no definite D call. This clonotype was sampled from a woman aged 18-29 years with stable Graves' hyperthyroidism. Some clones in this sample may be carry-over from other donors' samples. Sequencing used peripheral blood. CDR3 sequence reads: CASSLRAGSPLHF. CDR3 bases: TGTGCCAGCAGCTTAAGAGCTGGATCACCCCTCCACTTT.